The 32 T cell receptor beta chains below all came from one sample that was sequenced in a study of blood T cells in healthy people across ages. The second PCR ran roughly 6 to 11 cycles with a sample-barcoded 5' primer and J-beta primers. TCRdb re-called the 5' RACE reads with MiXCR, one entry per CDR3 protein. Among hundreds of thousands of distinct CDR3 sequences listed, 55% to 75% were seen once. The source material was blood. The receptors originated from a man aged 30-40 years in good health.

This rearrangement joins TRBV12-3 or TRBV12-4 to TRBJ2-7; tentative D call: TRBD1 (6 bases). Trimming stripped 5 bases from V and 2 bases from J, with 16 bases between. This CDR3 spans 15 amino acids. DNA for the CDR3: TGTGCCAGCAGTGACCGACAGGCAACACCCTACGAGCAGTACTTC. Protein product: CASSDRQATPYEQYF.

This clonotype was observed many times. CDR3 protein: CASSLTSIYEQYF. The CDR3, as DNA: TGTGCCAGCAGCTTGACTAGTATCTACGAGCAGTACTTC. J is TRBJ2-7 and V is TRBV7-2, with a tentative D call TRBD2 (6 bases). This CDR3 contains 13 residues. The germline V and J ends were trimmed by 3 bases and 3 bases, with 9 bases remaining between them. Looked up from germline, CDR1 is SGHTA and CDR2 is FQGNSA.

This clonotype came up once. V and J are TRBV7-9 and TRBJ1-2, with D perhaps TRBD1 (5 bases). Germline values: CDR1 SEHNR, CDR2 FQNEAQ (reference sequence). V lost 5 bases, J lost 0 bases, and 16 bases lay in between. This CDR3 spans 16 amino acids. CDR3 bases: TGTGCCAGCAGCAGGTCAGGGAACACAGCTAACTATGGCTACACCTTC. Translating gives CASSRSGNTANYGYTF.

The V call is TRBV28, the J call TRBJ1-6, with D possibly matching TRBD1 (5 bases). Trimming stripped 6 bases from V and 7 bases from J, with 10 bases between. The CDR3 runs to 13 residues. Germline CDR1 reads MDHEN; CDR2 reads SYDVKM. In DNA, the CDR3 is TGTGCCAGCAGCCGGGACCTAAATTCACCCCTCCACTTT. Its translation: CASSRDLNSPLHF. Combining the CDR3 with reference TRBV28 and TRBJ1-6 gives the whole variable domain DVKVTQSSRYLVKRTGEKVFLECVQDMDHENMFWYRQDPGLGLRLIYFSYDVKMKEKGDIPEGYSVSREKKERFSLILESASTNQTSMYLCASSRDLNSPLHFGNGTRLTVT.

The chain recombines TRBV6-2 or TRBV6-3 with TRBJ2-2; 9 bases align to TRBD2. This CDR3 is 16 amino acids long. The J segment lost 6 bases and the V segment lost 6 bases, leaving 11 bases of the junction unmatched. The germline gives CDR1 MNHEY, CDR2 SVGEGT. This CDR3 is CASSENGGRAAGELFF. In DNA form, the CDR3 reads TGTGCCAGCAGCGAAAATGGCGGGAGGGCCGCCGGGGAGCTGTTTTTT.

The chain couples TRBV4-2 to TRBJ2-5, with a possible D match to TRBD2 (5 bases). Germline-derived CDR1 and CDR2 are LGHNA and YNFKEQ. The V and J ends lost 1 base and 5 bases respectively, with 14 bases between them. There are 15 residues in the CDR3. The CDR3 sequence is CASSQGAPSSETQYF. The CDR3 nucleotides read TGTGCCAGCAGCCAAGGGGCGCCTAGCAGTGAGACCCAGTACTTC.

This clonotype has more than one count but fewer than ten. Given a much more abundant clone one base away, this may be a read error. The rearrangement uses TRBV29-1 and TRBJ1-1; D unresolved. V was pared by 7 bases and J by 2 bases, with 8 bases between. This CDR3 comprises 11 residues. Germline loops: CDR1 SQVTM, CDR2 ANQGSEA. Here the CDR3 reads CSGKHNTEAFF. The CDR3 DNA reads as TGCAGCGGTAAACATAACACTGAAGCTTTCTTT.

Only a few counts were recorded for this clonotype. The genes are TRBV2 and TRBJ1-6; perhaps TRBD1 as D (6 bases). With 0 bases removed from V and 7 bases from J, the gap between germline ends came to 10 bases. The CDR3 covers 15 residues. Germline V CDR1 and CDR2: SNHLY, FYNNEI. The DNA of the CDR3 is TGTGCCAGCAGTGAAGCCAACAGGGCAAATTCACCCCTCCACTTT. It codes for CASSEANRANSPLHF. The full variable domain, rest sourced from reference TRBV2 and TRBJ1-6, is EPEVTQTPSHQVTQMGQEVILRCVPISNHLYFYWYRQILGQKVEFLVSFYNNEISEKSEIFDDQFSVERPDGSNFTLKIRSTKLEDSAMYFCASSEANRANSPLHFGNGTRLTVT.

The table lists this clonotype with many counts. The chain couples TRBV7-2 to TRBJ2-1, with D hard to call. This CDR3 contains 16 residues. V was shortened by 7 bases and J by 0 bases, with 16 bases between the two germline ends. Germline loops: CDR1 SGHTA, CDR2 FQGNSA. Here the CDR3 reads CASTQGRVGSYNEQFF. CDR3 sequence (DNA): TGTGCCAGCACCCAAGGTAGGGTTGGCTCCTACAATGAGCAGTTCTTC.

The chain employs TRBV27 and TRBJ1-6, with D perhaps TRBD1 (5 bases). CDR1 MNHEY and CDR2 SMNVEV come from the germline V gene (reference sequence). The CDR3 covers 15 residues. Trimming cost V 7 bases and J 11 bases, with 21 bases left between them. CDR3 in amino acids: CASKTQTLRGPPLHF. As DNA, the CDR3 is TGTGCCAGCAAAACCCAGACCTTGAGGGGCCCACCCCTCCACTTT.

This clonotype has a handful of counts. The J gene is TRBJ1-2, the V gene TRBV15; tentatively, D is TRBD1 (5 bases). V was cut by 0 bases and J by 5 bases, with 10 bases left in between. The germline gives CDR1 LNHNV, CDR2 YYDKDF (reference sequence). This CDR3 spans 14 amino acids. In DNA, the CDR3 is TGTGCCACCAGCAGAGATGGGCAGGGTTATGGCTACACCTTC. It codes for CATSRDGQGYGYTF.

The chain recombines TRBV7-9 with TRBJ2-3, with 8 bases aligning to TRBD2. The CDR3 totals 15 residues. V lost 2 bases to trimming and J lost 2 bases; unmatched junction nucleotides: 3. Germline CDR1 reads SEHNR; CDR2 reads FQNEAQ (reference sequence). The CDR3: CASSLSGLATDTQYF. CDR3 bases: TGTGCCAGCAGCTTATCAGGACTAGCCACAGATACGCAGTATTTT.

This clonotype was observed a few times. V usage is TRBV20-1 and J usage is TRBJ2-5; possibly TRBD1 for D (7 bases). The CDR3 has 12 residues. Germline V gives CDR1 DFQATT, CDR2 SNEGSKA (reference sequence). The V end was cut by 6 bases, the J end by 1 base, with 9 bases between. CDR3 region: CSAQGGQETQYF. CDR3 DNA sequence: TGCAGTGCCCAGGGGGGCCAAGAGACCCAGTACTTC.

This sequence joins TRBV29-1 and TRBJ2-1, with a possible D match to TRBD1 (5 bases). Germline-derived CDR1 and CDR2 are SQVTM and ANQGSEA. The CDR3 loop spans 13 amino acids. Trimming pared 0 bases from V and 8 bases from J, leaving 11 bases between. In DNA, the CDR3 is TGCAGCGTTGAAGATCTGGCAGGGCATGAGCAGTTCTTC. Protein: CSVEDLAGHEQFF.

This clonotype was found once. V usage is TRBV7-3 and J usage is TRBJ2-5, with D perhaps TRBD1 (6 bases). This CDR3 is built from 15 residues. The V gene's germline CDR1 is SGHTA and CDR2 FQGTGA. Trimming stripped 2 bases from V and 5 bases from J, with 15 bases between. The CDR3 is CASSLLGHSQETQYF. The CDR3 nucleotides are TGTGCCAGCAGCTTACTGGGACACAGCCAGGAGACCCAGTACTTC.

To note about this clonotype: Sequence at one end of the junction differs from germline and may be a read error. The chain combines TRBV2 with TRBJ2-7, with D perhaps assigned TRBD1 or TRBD2 (6 bases each). The CDR3 extends over 15 amino acids. Germline CDR1 is SNHLY and CDR2 is FYNNEI. In nucleotides, the CDR3 is TGTACCAGCAGTGCGGGACAAAGGAGCTCCTACGAGCAGTACTTC. It encodes CTSSAGQRSSYEQYF.

The CDR3 region has the DNA TGCGCCAGCAGACAGACAGCTCAAGAGACCCAGTACTTC. This gives the protein CASRQTAQETQYF. The chain uses TRBV10-2 and TRBJ2-5, with a tentative D call TRBD1 (5 bases). The ends were cut back, 6 bases at V and 2 bases at J, with 10 bases in the middle. Germline-derived CDR1 and CDR2 are WSHSY and SAAADI. The CDR3 contains 13 residues.

The genes are TRBV2 and TRBJ2-7; D unresolved. The CDR3 is 14 residues long. V was cut by 3 bases and J by 7 bases, with 16 bases left in between. CDR1 and CDR2 from the germline V gene are SNHLY and FYNNEI. The CDR3 protein is CASSEASRQWEQYF. In nucleotides, the CDR3 is TGTGCCAGCAGTGAGGCCAGCCGTCAATGGGAGCAGTACTTC.

The chain links TRBV27 to TRBJ2-1; tentative D call: TRBD1 (6 bases). The CDR3 consists of 13 residues. Germline-derived CDR1 and CDR2 are MNHEY and SMNVEV (reference sequence). Trimming removed 6 bases at V and 15 bases at J, with 21 bases between. CDR3 in amino acids: CASRILTGAPRFF. CDR3 bases: TGTGCCAGCAGAATCCTGACAGGCGCCCCACGGTTCTTC.

The J gene is TRBJ1-2, the V gene TRBV12-3 or TRBV12-4; tentatively, D is TRBD1 (6 bases). V dropped 10 bases and J dropped 6 bases, with 12 bases sitting between them. The CDR3 is 11 residues long. CDR3 nucleotides: TGTGCCACCTGGACAGTCCATGGCTACACCTTC. This gives the protein CATWTVHGYTF.

V gene TRBV5-1 combines with J gene TRBJ2-1; tentatively, D is TRBD1 (5 bases). The germline V gene has CDR1 SGHRS and CDR2 YFSETQ. The CDR3 totals 13 residues. Trimming took off 7 bases at V and 3 bases at J, with 11 bases between the two ends. DNA for the CDR3: TGCGCCAGCCACACAGGAAACTACAATGAGCAGTTCTTC. As protein: CASHTGNYNEQFF. Full variable domain (outside the CDR3, taken from reference TRBV5-1 and TRBJ2-1): KAGVTQTPRYLIKTRGQQVTLSCSPISGHRSVSWYQQTPGQGLQFLFEYFSETQRNKGNFPGRFSGRQFSNSRSEMNVSTLELGDSALYLCASHTGNYNEQFFGPGTRLTVL.

V gene TRBV12-3 or TRBV12-4 combines with J gene TRBJ1-5; D is ambiguous. The ends were cut back, 4 bases at V and 5 bases at J, with 12 bases in the middle. This CDR3 is built from 14 residues. CDR3 sequence reads: CASSYRTLYQPQHF. The CDR3, as DNA: TGTGCCAGCAGTTATAGGACTCTTTATCAGCCCCAGCATTTT.

V usage is TRBV25-1 and J usage is TRBJ2-5; a weak D match, TRBD2 (5 bases). The CDR3 has 12 residues. V was trimmed by 8 bases and J by 2 bases, leaving 9 bases between them. Germline lookup yields CDR1 MGHDK and CDR2 SYGVNS. The DNA for the CDR3 is TGTGCCAGCCGCGGGCCTCAAGAGACCCAGTACTTC. Encoded protein: CASRGPQETQYF.

Comment on this clonotype: Germline is not matched at one junction end, which may reflect a read error. This chain uses TRBV5-1 with TRBJ1-5; 7 nucleotides agree with TRBD1. Looked up from germline, CDR1 is SGHRS and CDR2 is YFSETQ. CDR3 size: 15 residues. CDR3 DNA sequence: TGCGCCAGCAGCTTGGCCGGGACAGTTAATCGGCCCCAGCATTTT. Its translation: CASSLAGTVNRPQHF.

This clonotype was counted only a few times. This chain uses TRBV5-1 with TRBJ2-7; the match to TRBD1 covers 8 bases. Germline CDR1 reads SGHRS; CDR2 reads YFSETQ. The CDR3 sequence is 15 residues long. V lost 3 bases, J lost 3 bases, and 8 bases stayed unmatched. This CDR3 is CASSYPGTGDYEQYF. The CDR3 coding sequence is TGCGCCAGCAGCTATCCCGGGACAGGCGACTACGAGCAGTACTTC.

This chain links TRBV20-1 with TRBJ2-5; D possibly corresponds to TRBD2 (5 bases). The germline CDR1 and CDR2 sequences are DFQATT and SNEGSKA (reference sequence). The CDR3 spans 16 residues. The V end lost 1 base, the J end lost 5 bases, and 20 bases lay between the germline ends. The CDR3 protein is CSARVSSFSQRETQYF. CDR3 DNA: TGCAGTGCTAGAGTTTCTAGCTTCTCGCAAAGGGAGACCCAGTACTTC.

In its sample, this clonotype was seen many times. The chain carries TRBV21-1 and TRBJ2-7; the table's TRBD2 call for D was not verified on the DNA. TRBV21-1 is flagged as a pseudogene. The CDR3 length is 18 residues. CDR3 protein: CASSMGLAAYRGVYEQYF. CDR3 bases: TGTGCCAGCAGCATGGGACTAGCGGCTTACCGGGGGGTCTACGAGCAGTACTTC.

This clonotype occurred a few times. The chain is built from TRBV28 and TRBJ1-2, with D hard to call. CDR3 length: 13 residues. V lost 4 bases and J lost 7, with 13 bases in between. CDR1 and CDR2 from the germline V gene are MDHEN and SYDVKM. The CDR3 nucleotides are TGTGCCAGCAGTTCTTATAGCCCCCCTGGCTACACCTTC. Encoded protein: CASSSYSPPGYTF.

This clonotype appeared once. A junction boundary mismatches the germline segment, possibly from a read error. V gene TRBV5-5 combines with J gene TRBJ2-7; no clear D. This CDR3 contains 15 residues. Germline V gives CDR1 SGHKS, CDR2 YYEKEE (reference sequence). CDR3 residues: CASSPSSLDTYGQYF. CDR3 bases: TGTGCCAGCAGCCCCTCGTCTCTCGATACCTACGGGCAGTACTTC.

The chain carries TRBV27 and TRBJ2-1; either TRBD1 or TRBD2 may supply D (5 bases each). CDR1 and CDR2 from the germline V gene are MNHEY and SMNVEV (reference sequence). This CDR3 region has 13 residues. The germline V and J ends were trimmed by 5 bases and 13 bases, with 18 bases remaining between them. CDR3: CASSLTGGETQFF. The CDR3 DNA reads TGTGCCAGCAGTCTCACAGGTGGGGAGACCCAGTTCTTC.

The rearrangement uses TRBV5-1 and TRBJ1-4; TRBD1 might be the D (6 bases). CDR1 is SGHRS, CDR2 YFSETQ, per germline. Between the trimmed V and J ends, which lost 3 bases and 6 bases, there was a span of 9 bases. The CDR3 extends over 13 amino acids. Here the CDR3 reads CASSWDIDEKLFF. The CDR3 DNA sequence: TGCGCCAGCAGCTGGGACATTGATGAAAAACTGTTTTTT.

This chain uses TRBV2 with TRBJ2-7, with D perhaps being TRBD1 or TRBD2 (5 bases each). Trimming cost V 2 bases and J 4 bases, with 12 bases left between them. Germline CDR1 is SNHLY and CDR2 is FYNNEI. The CDR3 totals 14 residues. The DNA of the CDR3 is TGTGCCAGCAGTGAAATAAGGGACGGGTACGAGCAGTACTTC. Residues: CASSEIRDGYEQYF. Based on the CDR3 plus reference TRBV2 and TRBJ2-7, the full variable domain is EPEVTQTPSHQVTQMGQEVILRCVPISNHLYFYWYRQILGQKVEFLVSFYNNEISEKSEIFDDQFSVERPDGSNFTLKIRSTKLEDSAMYFCASSEIRDGYEQYFGPGTRLTVT.